This T cell receptor (beta chain) was documented in a study of post-analysis software for immune sequencing data. Findings and caveats of the study: Patients showed TRBV5-6, TRBV5-1 and TRBV20-1 among a few TRBV segments more frequent than in controls.

This clonotype was seen only a few times. The antigen is not known. Trimming removed 0 bases from V and 9 bases from J, with 15 bases in between. The CDR3 runs 16 residues. Germline V gene data show CDR1 as LNHNV and CDR2 as YYDKDF (reference sequence). Each TCR beta cDNA library carried unique molecular identifiers. TCRdb used MiXCR to reprocess the PCR reads, holding one entry per CDR3 protein. This table holds about half a million distinct CDR3 sequences, approximately 45% found once. The TCR was taken from a girl aged 10 to 17 with multiple sclerosis. Sequencing was carried out using blood. This chain uses TRBV15 with TRBJ1-6; possibly TRBD1 for D (5 bases). CDR3 sequence: CATSRDMQGAGSPLHF. In nucleotides, the CDR3 is TGTGCCACCAGCAGAGATATGCAGGGTGCGGGTTCACCCCTCCACTTT.